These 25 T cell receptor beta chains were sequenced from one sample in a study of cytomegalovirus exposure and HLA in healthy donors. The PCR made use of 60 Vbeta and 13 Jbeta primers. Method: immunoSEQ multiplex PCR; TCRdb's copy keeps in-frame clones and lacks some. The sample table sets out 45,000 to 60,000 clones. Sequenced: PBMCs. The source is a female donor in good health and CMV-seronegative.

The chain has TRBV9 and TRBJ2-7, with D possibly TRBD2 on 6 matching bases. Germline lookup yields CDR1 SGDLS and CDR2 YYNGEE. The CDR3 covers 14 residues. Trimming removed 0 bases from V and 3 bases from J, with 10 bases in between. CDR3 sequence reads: CASSVAGADYEQYF. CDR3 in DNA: TGTGCCAGCAGCGTAGCGGGAGCGGACTACGAGCAGTACTTC. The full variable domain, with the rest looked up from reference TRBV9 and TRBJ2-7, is DSGVTQTPKHLITATGQRVTLRCSPRSGDLSVYWYQQSLDQGLQFLIQYYNGEERAKGNILERFSAQQFPDLHSELNLSSLELGDSALYFCASSVAGADYEQYFGPGTRLTVT.

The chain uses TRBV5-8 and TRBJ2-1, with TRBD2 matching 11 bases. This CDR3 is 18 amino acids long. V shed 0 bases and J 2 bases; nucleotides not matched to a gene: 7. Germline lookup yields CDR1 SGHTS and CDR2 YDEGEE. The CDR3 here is CASSLVGLAGGPYNEQFF. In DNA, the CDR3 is TGTGCCAGCAGCTTGGTAGGGCTAGCGGGGGGCCCCTACAATGAGCAGTTCTTC.

In nucleotides, the CDR3 is TGTGCCAGCACCAAGGACAGCATGGGGAACACTGAAGCTTTCTTT. This gives the protein CASTKDSMGNTEAFF. V is TRBV2 and J is TRBJ1-1; D may be TRBD1 (6 bases). V was shortened by 7 bases and J by 1 base, with 16 bases between the two germline ends. From germline, CDR1 is SNHLY and CDR2 FYNNEI. The CDR3 is made up of 15 amino acids.

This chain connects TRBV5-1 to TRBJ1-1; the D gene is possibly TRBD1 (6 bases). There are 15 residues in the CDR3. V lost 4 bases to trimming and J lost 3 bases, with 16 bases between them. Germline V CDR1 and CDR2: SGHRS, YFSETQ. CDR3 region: CASSPGARGDTEAFF. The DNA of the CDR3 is TGCGCCAGCAGCCCAGGGGCCAGAGGGGACACTGAAGCTTTCTTT.

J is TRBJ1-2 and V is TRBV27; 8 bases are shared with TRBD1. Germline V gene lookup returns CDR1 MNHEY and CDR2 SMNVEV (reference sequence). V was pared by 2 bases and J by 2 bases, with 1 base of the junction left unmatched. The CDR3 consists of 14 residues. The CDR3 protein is CASSLGQGNYGYTF. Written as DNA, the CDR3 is TGTGCCAGCAGTTTAGGACAGGGCAACTATGGCTACACCTTC.

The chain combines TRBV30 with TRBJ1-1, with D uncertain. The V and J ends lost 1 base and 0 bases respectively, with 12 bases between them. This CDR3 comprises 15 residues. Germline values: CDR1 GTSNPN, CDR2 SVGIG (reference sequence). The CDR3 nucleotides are TGTGCCTGGAGTGGTCAAGGAGGGCTGAACACTGAAGCTTTCTTT. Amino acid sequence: CAWSGQGGLNTEAFF.

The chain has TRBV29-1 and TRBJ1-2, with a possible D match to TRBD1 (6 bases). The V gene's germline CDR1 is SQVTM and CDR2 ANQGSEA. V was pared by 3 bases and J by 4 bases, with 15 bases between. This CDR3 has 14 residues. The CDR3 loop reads CSVESTGSGYGYTF. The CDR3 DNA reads TGCAGCGTTGAGAGTACAGGGTCGGGCTATGGCTACACCTTC.

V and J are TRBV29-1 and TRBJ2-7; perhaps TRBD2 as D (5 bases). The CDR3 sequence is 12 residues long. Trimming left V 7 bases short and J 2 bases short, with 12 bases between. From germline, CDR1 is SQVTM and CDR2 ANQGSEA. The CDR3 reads CSAGKETYEQYF. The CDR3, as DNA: TGCAGCGCCGGGAAGGAAACCTACGAGCAGTACTTC.

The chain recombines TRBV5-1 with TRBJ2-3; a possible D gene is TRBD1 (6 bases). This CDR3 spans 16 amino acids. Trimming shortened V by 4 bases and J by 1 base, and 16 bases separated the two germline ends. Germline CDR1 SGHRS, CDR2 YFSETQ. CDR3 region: CASSPRGLGGTDTQYF. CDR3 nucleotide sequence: TGCGCCAGCAGCCCGAGGGGGTTAGGAGGCACAGATACGCAGTATTTT.

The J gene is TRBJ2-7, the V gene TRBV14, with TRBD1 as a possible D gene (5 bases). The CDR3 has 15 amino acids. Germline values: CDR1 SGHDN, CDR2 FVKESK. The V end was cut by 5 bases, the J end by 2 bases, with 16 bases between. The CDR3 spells CASSNRPTGPYEQYF. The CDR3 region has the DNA TGTGCCAGCAGCAACAGGCCGACGGGCCCCTACGAGCAGTACTTC.

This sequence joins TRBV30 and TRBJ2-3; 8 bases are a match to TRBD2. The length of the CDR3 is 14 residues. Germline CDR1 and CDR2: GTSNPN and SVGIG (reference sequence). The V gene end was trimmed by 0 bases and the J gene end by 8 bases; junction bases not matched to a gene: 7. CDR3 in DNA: TGTGCCTGGAGTGTATTTGCGGGAGGAGGTACGCAGTATTTT. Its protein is CAWSVFAGGGTQYF.

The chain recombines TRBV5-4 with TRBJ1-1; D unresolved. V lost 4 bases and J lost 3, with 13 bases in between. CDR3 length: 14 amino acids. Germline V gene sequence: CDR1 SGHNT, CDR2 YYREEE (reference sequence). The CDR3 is CASSPGGRDTEAFF. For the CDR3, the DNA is TGTGCCAGCAGCCCGGGCGGGCGGGACACTGAAGCTTTCTTT.

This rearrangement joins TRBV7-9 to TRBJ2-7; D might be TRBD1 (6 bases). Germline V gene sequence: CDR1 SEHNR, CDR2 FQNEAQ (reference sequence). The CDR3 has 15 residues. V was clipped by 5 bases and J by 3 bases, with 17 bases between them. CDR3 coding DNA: TGTGCCAGCAGCACCCCTCCGGGACAAGACTACGAGCAGTACTTC. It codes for CASSTPPGQDYEQYF.

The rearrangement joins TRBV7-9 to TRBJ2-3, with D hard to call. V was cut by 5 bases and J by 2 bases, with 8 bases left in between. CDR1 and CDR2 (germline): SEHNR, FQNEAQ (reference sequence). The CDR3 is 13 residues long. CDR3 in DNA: TGTGCCAGCAGCCTCCCTCTCACAGATACGCAGTATTTT. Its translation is CASSLPLTDTQYF.

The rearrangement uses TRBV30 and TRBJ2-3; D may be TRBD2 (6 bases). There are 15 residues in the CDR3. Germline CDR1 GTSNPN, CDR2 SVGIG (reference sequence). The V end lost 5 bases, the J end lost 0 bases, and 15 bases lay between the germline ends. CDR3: CAWYRWGESTDTQYF. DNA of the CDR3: TGTGCCTGGTATCGCTGGGGGGAAAGCACAGATACGCAGTATTTT.

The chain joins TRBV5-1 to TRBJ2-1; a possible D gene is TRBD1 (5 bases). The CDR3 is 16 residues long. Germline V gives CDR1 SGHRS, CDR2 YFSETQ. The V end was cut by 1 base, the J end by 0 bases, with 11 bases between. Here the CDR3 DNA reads TGCGCCAGCAGCTTGTCACAGGCTCTCTCCTACAATGAGCAGTTCTTC. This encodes CASSLSQALSYNEQFF. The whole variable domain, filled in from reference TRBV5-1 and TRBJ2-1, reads KAGVTQTPRYLIKTRGQQVTLSCSPISGHRSVSWYQQTPGQGLQFLFEYFSETQRNKGNFPGRFSGRQFSNSRSEMNVSTLELGDSALYLCASSLSQALSYNEQFFGPGTRLTVL.

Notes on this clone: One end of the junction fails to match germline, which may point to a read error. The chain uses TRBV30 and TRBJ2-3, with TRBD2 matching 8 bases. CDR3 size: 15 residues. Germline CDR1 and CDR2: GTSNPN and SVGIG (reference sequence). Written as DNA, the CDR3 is TGTGCCGGGAGGTTGCGGGGGGTTAGCACAGATACGCAGTATTTT. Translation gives CAGRLRGVSTDTQYF. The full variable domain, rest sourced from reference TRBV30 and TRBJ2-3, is SQTIHQWPATLVQPVGSPLSLECTVEGTSNPNLYWYRQAAGRGLQLLFYSVGIGQISSEVPQNLSASRPQDRQFILSSKKLLLSDSGFYLCAGRLRGVSTDTQYFGPGTRLTVL.

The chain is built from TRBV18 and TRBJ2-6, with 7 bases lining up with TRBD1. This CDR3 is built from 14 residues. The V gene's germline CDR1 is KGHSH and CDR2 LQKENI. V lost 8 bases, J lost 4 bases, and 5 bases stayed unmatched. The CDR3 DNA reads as TGTGCCAGCACCGACAGGGCGGGGGCCAACGTCCTGACTTTC. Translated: CASTDRAGANVLTF.

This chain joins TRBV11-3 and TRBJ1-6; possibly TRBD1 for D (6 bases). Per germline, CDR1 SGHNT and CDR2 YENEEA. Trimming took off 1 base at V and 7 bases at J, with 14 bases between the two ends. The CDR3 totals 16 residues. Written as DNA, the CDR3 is TGTGCCAGCAGCTTAGTACAGGGCTCGGGGAATTCACCCCTCCACTTT. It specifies CASSLVQGSGNSPLHF.

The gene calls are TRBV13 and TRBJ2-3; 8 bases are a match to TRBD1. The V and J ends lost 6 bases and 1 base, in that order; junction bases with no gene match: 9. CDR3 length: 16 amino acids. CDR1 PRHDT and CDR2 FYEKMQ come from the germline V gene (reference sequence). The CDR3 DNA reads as TGTGCCAGCAGTTCCCTTCTACAGGGGGGCACAGATACGCAGTATTTT. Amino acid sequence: CASSSLLQGGTDTQYF.

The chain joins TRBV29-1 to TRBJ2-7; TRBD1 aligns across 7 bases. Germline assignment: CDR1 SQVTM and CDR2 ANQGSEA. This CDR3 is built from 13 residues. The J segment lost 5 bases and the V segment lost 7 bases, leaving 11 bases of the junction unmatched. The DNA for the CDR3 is TGCAGCGGCCTTACAGGGGATGCGGACGAGCAGTACTTC. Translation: CSGLTGDADEQYF.

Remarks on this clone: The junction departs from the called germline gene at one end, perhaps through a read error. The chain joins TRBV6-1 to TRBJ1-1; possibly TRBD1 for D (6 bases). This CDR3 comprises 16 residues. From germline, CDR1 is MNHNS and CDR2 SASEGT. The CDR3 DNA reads TGTGCCAGCAGTGAATTTGTCGGACAGCTGAACACTGAAGATTTCTTT. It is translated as CASSEFVGQLNTEDFF.

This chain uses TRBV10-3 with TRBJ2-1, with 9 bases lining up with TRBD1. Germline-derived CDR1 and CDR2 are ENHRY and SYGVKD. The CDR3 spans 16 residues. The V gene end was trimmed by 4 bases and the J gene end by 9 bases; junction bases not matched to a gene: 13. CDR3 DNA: TGTGCCATCAGTGGTCGGGGACAGGGATTAGGCGGTGAGCAGTTCTTC. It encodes CAISGRGQGLGGEQFF.

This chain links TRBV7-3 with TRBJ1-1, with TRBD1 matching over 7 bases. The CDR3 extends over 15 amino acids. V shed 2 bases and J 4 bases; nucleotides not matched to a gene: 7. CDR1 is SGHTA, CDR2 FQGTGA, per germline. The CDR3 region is CASSLQGGPGTEAFF. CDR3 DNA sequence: TGTGCCAGCAGCTTACAAGGGGGCCCGGGCACTGAAGCTTTCTTT.

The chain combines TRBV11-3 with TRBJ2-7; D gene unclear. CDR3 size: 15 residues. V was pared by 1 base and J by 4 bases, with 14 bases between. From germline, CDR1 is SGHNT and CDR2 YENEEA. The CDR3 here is CASSLGTVLSYEQYF. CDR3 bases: TGTGCCAGCAGCTTAGGAACAGTCCTCTCTTACGAGCAGTACTTC.